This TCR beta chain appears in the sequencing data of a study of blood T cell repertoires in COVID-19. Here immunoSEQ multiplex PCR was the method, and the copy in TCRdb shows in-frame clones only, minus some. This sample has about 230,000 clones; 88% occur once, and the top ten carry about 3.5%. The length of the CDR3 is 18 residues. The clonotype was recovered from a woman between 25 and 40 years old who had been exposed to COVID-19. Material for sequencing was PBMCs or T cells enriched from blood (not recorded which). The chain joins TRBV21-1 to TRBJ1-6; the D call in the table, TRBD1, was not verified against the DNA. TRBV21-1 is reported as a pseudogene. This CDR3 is CASSKQRTGSSYNSPLHF. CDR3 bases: TGTGCCAGCAGCAAACAACGGACAGGGAGCTCCTATAATTCACCCCTCCACTTT.